This T cell receptor beta chain was profiled in a study of CXCR3-negative and CXCR3-positive naive CD8 T cells. Study-level findings and limits: Comparison of naive cells showed more hydrophobic TRB CDR3s in CXCR3-positive than in CXCR3-negative naive cells. The TRBV-TRBJ usage of naive CXCR3-negative and CXCR3-positive cells was similar, but that of memory cells differed. Both naive subsets showed comparably high diversity, and memory CD8+ cells showed much lower diversity.

This clonotype ranks as medium-sized in terms of frequency. Its cognate antigen is unknown. UMI-labeled 5' RACE yielded the TRB cDNA libraries. TCRdb re-called the 5' RACE reads and shows each CDR3 protein once, DNA omitted. With fewer than 8,000 distinct CDR3 sequences in the sample, the ten largest clones hold roughly 2%. Sorts performed in triplicate captured 320,000 or so cells each from every CD8+ T cell subset. The receptor comes from a human donor in good health. Some clones in this sample may be carry-over from other donors' samples. Sequenced material: naive CXCR3+ CD8+ T cells from blood. The subset: CD45RO-CCR7+CD27+CD95- naive CD8+ T cells expressing CXCR3 (TNR3+).

CDR3 sequence reads: CSARDPRGGTGELFF. The chain uses TRBV20-1 and TRBJ2-2. This CDR3 contains 15 residues. From germline, CDR1 is DFQATT and CDR2 SNEGSKA (reference sequence).